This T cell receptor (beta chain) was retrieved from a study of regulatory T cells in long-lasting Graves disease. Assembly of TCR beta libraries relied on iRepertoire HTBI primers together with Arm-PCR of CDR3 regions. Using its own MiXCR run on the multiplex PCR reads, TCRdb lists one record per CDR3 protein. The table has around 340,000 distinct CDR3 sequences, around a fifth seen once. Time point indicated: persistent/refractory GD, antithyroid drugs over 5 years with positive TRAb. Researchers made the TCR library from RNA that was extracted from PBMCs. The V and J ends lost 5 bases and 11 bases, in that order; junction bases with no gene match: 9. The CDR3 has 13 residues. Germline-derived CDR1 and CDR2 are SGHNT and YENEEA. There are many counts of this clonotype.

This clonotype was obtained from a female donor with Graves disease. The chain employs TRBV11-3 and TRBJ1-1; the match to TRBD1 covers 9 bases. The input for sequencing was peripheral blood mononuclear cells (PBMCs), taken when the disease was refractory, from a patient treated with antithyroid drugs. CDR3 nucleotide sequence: TGTGCCAGCAGCGCCGGGACAGGGAAATTGGCTTTCTTT. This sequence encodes CASSAGTGKLAFF.